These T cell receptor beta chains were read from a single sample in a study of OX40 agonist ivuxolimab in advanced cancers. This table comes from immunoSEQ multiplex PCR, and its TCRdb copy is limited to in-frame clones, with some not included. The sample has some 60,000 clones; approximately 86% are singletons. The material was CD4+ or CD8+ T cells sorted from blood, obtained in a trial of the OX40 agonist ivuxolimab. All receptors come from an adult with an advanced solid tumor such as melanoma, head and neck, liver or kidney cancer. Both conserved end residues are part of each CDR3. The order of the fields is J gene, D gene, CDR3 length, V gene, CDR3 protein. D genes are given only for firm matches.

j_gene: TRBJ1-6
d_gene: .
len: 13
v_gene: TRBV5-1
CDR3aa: CASSSDFNSPLHF

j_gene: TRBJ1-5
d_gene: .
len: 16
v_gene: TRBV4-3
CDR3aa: CASSQESGASNQPQHF

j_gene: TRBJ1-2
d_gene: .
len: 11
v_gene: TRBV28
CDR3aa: CASRQLYGYTF

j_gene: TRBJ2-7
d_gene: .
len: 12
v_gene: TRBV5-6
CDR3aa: CASSLATYEQYF

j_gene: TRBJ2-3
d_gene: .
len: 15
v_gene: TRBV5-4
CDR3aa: CASSSGGPTTDTQYF

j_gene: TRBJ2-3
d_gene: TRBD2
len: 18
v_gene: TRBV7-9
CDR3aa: CASSPRTSAPLSTDTQYF

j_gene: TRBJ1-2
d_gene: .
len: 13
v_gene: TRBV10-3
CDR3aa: CATIGGEAYGYTF

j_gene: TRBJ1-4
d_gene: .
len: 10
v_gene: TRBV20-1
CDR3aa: CSARREELFF

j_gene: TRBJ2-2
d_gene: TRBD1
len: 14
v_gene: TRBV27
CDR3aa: CASSRDRGSGELFF

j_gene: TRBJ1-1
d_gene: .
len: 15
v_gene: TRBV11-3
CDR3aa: CASSPWGGPETEAFF

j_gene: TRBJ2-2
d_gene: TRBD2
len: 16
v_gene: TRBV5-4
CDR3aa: CASTGSGGSYTGELFF

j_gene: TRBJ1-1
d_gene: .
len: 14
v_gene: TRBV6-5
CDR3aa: CASSYSRGRGGTFF

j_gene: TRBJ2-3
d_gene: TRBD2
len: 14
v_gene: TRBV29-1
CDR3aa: CSVEGGLAADTQYF

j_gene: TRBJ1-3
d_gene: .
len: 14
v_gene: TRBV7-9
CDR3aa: CASSLNPRASTIYF

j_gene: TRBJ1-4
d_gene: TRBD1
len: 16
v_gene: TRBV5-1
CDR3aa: CASKSLSRGTNEKLFF

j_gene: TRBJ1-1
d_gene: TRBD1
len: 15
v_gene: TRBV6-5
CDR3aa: CASSSTGGSNTEAFF

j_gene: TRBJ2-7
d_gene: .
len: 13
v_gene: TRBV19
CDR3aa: CASSKFQGSEQYF

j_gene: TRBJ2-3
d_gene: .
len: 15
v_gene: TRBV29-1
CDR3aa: CSVEGWGSSTDTQYF

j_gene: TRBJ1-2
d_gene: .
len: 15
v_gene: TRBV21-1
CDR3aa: CASSENLRGQRGYTF

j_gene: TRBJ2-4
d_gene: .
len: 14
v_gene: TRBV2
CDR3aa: CASSEGGQGKNRYF

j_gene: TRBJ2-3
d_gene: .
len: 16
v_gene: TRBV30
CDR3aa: CAWSAGTAPSTDTQYF

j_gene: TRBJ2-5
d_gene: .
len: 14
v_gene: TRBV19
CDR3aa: CASRTRGDQETQYF

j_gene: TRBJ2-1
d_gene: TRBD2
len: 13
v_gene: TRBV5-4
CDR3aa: CASSSRAGLGSFF

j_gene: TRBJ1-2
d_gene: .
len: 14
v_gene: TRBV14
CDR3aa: CASSQGLYNYGYTF